These 23 T cell receptor beta chains were all obtained from the same sample, sequenced in a study of CD8 T cells in Susac syndrome. Reverse transcription of about 0.5 to 1 ug RNA used random hexamers. TCRdb re-analysed the immunoSEQ multiplex PCR reads in MiXCR, keeping a single row per CDR3 protein. The sample carries about 200,000 distinct CDR3 sequences, roughly 94% recorded once. Material: CD4+ T cells from PBMCs. These receptors were obtained from a human donor in good health.

This chain links TRBV28 with TRBJ1-2, with D unclear. Germline lookup yields CDR1 MDHEN and CDR2 SYDVKM. The V end lost 4 bases, the J end lost 8 bases, and 11 bases lay between the germline ends. This CDR3 is built from 12 residues. The CDR3 protein is CASSSGNEGYTF. The DNA of the CDR3 is TGTGCCAGCAGTTCGGGGAATGAAGGCTACACCTTC.

The rearrangement uses TRBV29-1 and TRBJ2-1; D remains unclear. Germline CDR1 reads SQVTM; CDR2 reads ANQGSEA. V was pared by 2 bases and J by 4 bases, with 18 bases between. The CDR3 totals 16 residues. CDR3 DNA: TGCAGCGTTGAACCGCGGTTGAGACCCATGTACAATGAGCAGTTCTTC. As protein: CSVEPRLRPMYNEQFF.

The J gene is TRBJ2-2, the V gene TRBV29-1; D not certain. V gave up 5 bases and J gave up 2 bases, with 3 bases separating them. The germline CDR1 and CDR2 sequences are SQVTM and ANQGSEA. The CDR3 is 11 amino acids. In DNA, the CDR3 is TGCAGCGTTTCAAACACCGGGGAGCTGTTTTTT. Protein: CSVSNTGELFF.

The genes are TRBV20-1 and TRBJ1-3; no clear D. The CDR3 loop spans 11 amino acids. V was trimmed by 0 bases and J by 10 bases, leaving 7 bases between them. Germline CDR1 and CDR2: DFQATT and SNEGSKA (reference sequence). CDR3 amino acids: CSARDRGTIYF. The CDR3 DNA reads TGCAGTGCTAGAGATAGAGGGACCATATATTTT.

This chain joins TRBV7-9 and TRBJ2-5, with TRBD2 identical over 8 bases. V dropped 6 bases and J dropped 4; count of bases not matched to a gene: 4. This CDR3 spans 13 amino acids. Per germline, CDR1 SEHNR and CDR2 FQNEAQ (reference sequence). Here the CDR3 DNA reads TGTGCCAGCAGTCGAGCGGGGGCAGAGACCCAGTACTTC. It translates to CASSRAGAETQYF.

The chain couples TRBV7-9 to TRBJ2-7; perhaps D is TRBD1 or TRBD2 (5 bases each). V lost 5 bases and J 6 bases, leaving 14 bases between the germline ends. The CDR3 spans 13 residues. Germline CDR1 and CDR2: SEHNR and FQNEAQ (reference sequence). In DNA form, the CDR3 reads TGTGCCAGCAGCCAAACAACTGGGGGCGAGCAGTACTTC. This encodes CASSQTTGGEQYF.

The gene calls are TRBV29-1 and TRBJ2-3; D unresolved. Germline V gene data show CDR1 as SQVTM and CDR2 as ANQGSEA. V was trimmed by 3 bases and J by 0 bases, leaving 10 bases between them. This CDR3 region has 14 residues. CDR3 sequence (DNA): TGCAGCGTTGAGGGCCCTAGGAGCACAGATACGCAGTATTTT. Translating gives CSVEGPRSTDTQYF.

The genes are TRBV30 and TRBJ2-7; D may match TRBD1 or TRBD2 (6 bases each). Germline CDR1 and CDR2: GTSNPN and SVGIG (reference sequence). Trimming pared 2 bases from V and 6 bases from J, leaving 11 bases between. The length of the CDR3 is 12 residues. Written as DNA, the CDR3 is TGTGCCTGGAGTCCGGGGGCTAGCGAGCAGTACGTC. This encodes CAWSPGASEQYV.

The rearrangement links TRBV4-3 to TRBJ2-7, with D unresolved. Trimming cost V 1 base and J 1 base, with 14 bases left between them. This CDR3 has 16 residues. CDR1 is LGHNA, CDR2 YSLEER, per germline. For the CDR3, the DNA is TGCGCCAGCAGCCAAGCCAGGTGGCCGCTGTCCTACGAGCAGTACTTC. It encodes CASSQARWPLSYEQYF.

The chain joins TRBV19 to TRBJ1-1, with unresolved D. The CDR3 contains 13 residues. V was cut by 9 bases and J by 1 base, with 12 bases left in between. CDR1 is LNHDA and CDR2 is SQIVND in the germline V gene (reference sequence). CDR3 DNA sequence: TGTGCCAGCCGAATGCCTACGAACACTGAAGCTTTCTTT. This translates into CASRMPTNTEAFF.

This chain uses TRBV30 with TRBJ2-1; perhaps TRBD1 as D (6 bases). The V and J ends lost 4 bases and 6 bases respectively, with 16 bases between them. The CDR3 sequence is 14 residues long. Germline V lookup: CDR1 GTSNPN, CDR2 SVGIG (reference sequence). CDR3 nucleotide sequence: TGTGCCTGGACTCTAGACAGGACGGGCAATGAGCAGTTCTTC. Amino acids: CAWTLDRTGNEQFF.

This chain uses TRBV29-1 with TRBJ1-2; 8 nucleotides line up with TRBD1. Trimming at V came to 4 bases and at J to 6 bases, leaving 7 bases not matched to a gene. The CDR3 totals 13 residues. CDR1 is SQVTM and CDR2 is ANQGSEA in the germline V gene. The CDR3 region has the DNA TGCAGCGTTGCCAGGACAGGGAAAGATGGCTACACCTTC. Translated: CSVARTGKDGYTF. Filled out from reference TRBV29-1 and TRBJ1-2, the complete variable domain reads SAVISQKPSRDICQRGTSLTIQCQVDSQVTMMFWYRQQPGQSLTLIATANQGSEATYESGFVIDKFPISRPNLTFSTLTVSNMSPEDSSIYLCSVARTGKDGYTFGSGTRLTVV.

The rearrangement links TRBV15 to TRBJ1-5; tentative D call: TRBD1 (5 bases). The CDR3 has 12 amino acids. Germline V gene data show CDR1 as LNHNV and CDR2 as YYDKDF (reference sequence). The V and J ends lost 6 bases and 2 bases respectively, with 5 bases between them. The CDR3 reads CATRTGNQPQHF. DNA of the CDR3: TGTGCCACCAGGACAGGCAATCAGCCCCAGCATTTT.

The chain combines TRBV5-4 with TRBJ2-5; TRBD1 agrees at 10 bases. Germline V gives CDR1 SGHNT, CDR2 YYREEE (reference sequence). The junction had 8 bases not matched to a gene; V was cut back by 5 bases and J by 4 bases. The CDR3 covers 15 residues. This CDR3 reads CASRSGTGERETQYF. CDR3 nucleotides: TGTGCCAGCAGGTCCGGGACAGGGGAGAGAGAGACCCAGTACTTC.

This sequence joins TRBV5-1 and TRBJ1-6; D gene uncertain. Germline V gene lookup returns CDR1 SGHRS and CDR2 YFSETQ. The CDR3 runs 14 residues. V was shortened by 0 bases and J by 9 bases, with 10 bases between the two germline ends. The CDR3 loop is CASSLVESSSPLHF. CDR3 DNA: TGCGCCAGCAGCTTGGTCGAATCGTCTTCACCCCTCCACTTT.

In this sample, this clonotype turned up a few times. The rearrangement links TRBV6-1 to TRBJ2-7; 7 bases line up with TRBD2. With V trimmed by 6 bases and J by 7 bases, 12 bases remained unmatched. CDR3 size: 14 residues. CDR1 and CDR2 from the germline V gene are MNHNS and SASEGT. The CDR3 sequence is CASRPGTPGGEQYF. Written as DNA, the CDR3 is TGTGCCAGCAGACCCGGGACTCCCGGGGGGGAGCAGTACTTC.

V is TRBV5-6 and J is TRBJ2-3, with TRBD1 as a possible D gene (5 bases). Trimming stripped 3 bases from V and 2 bases from J, with 10 bases between. CDR3 length: 14 amino acids. Germline CDR1 SGHDT, CDR2 YYEEEE. The CDR3 sequence is CASSSPDNTDTQYF. The CDR3 coding sequence is TGTGCCAGCAGCTCCCCGGACAACACAGATACGCAGTATTTT.

The chain links TRBV12-3 or TRBV12-4 to TRBJ2-3, with 9 bases matching TRBD2. The junction had 10 bases not matched to a gene; V was cut back by 7 bases and J by 5 bases. This CDR3 has 15 residues. CDR3 amino acids: CASTYSGSHLDTQYF. The CDR3 nucleotides are TGTGCCAGCACCTATAGCGGGAGTCATTTAGATACGCAGTATTTT.

The chain joins TRBV11-1 to TRBJ2-3, with 7 bases identical to TRBD1. The CDR3 runs to 15 residues. V gave up 3 bases and J gave up 5 bases; unmatched junction bases: 8. Germline values: CDR1 SGHAT, CDR2 FQDESV (reference sequence). CDR3 in amino acids: CASSLTGLFQDTQYF. The CDR3 bases are TGTGCCAGCAGCTTGACAGGGCTTTTTCAAGATACGCAGTATTTT.

The chain couples TRBV29-1 to TRBJ2-5; TRBD1 aligns across 7 bases. Germline V gene lookup returns CDR1 SQVTM and CDR2 ANQGSEA. The CDR3 sequence is 12 residues long. After removal of 4 bases from V and 6 bases from J, the junction contained 5 bases not matched to a gene. CDR3 region: CSVVEGAKTQYF. Here the CDR3 DNA reads TGCAGCGTTGTCGAGGGGGCCAAGACCCAGTACTTC.

The chain joins TRBV9 to TRBJ2-7; 7 bases are shared with TRBD1. Trimming removed 0 bases from V and 3 bases from J; junction bases left unmatched: 3. Germline values: CDR1 SGDLS, CDR2 YYNGEE. The CDR3 length is 14 residues. The CDR3 DNA follows: TGTGCCAGCAGCGTAGATCCAGGGGGCTACGAGCAGTACGTC. This translates into CASSVDPGGYEQYV.

The rearrangement links TRBV15 to TRBJ2-1, with D possibly TRBD1 on 6 matching bases. V was clipped by 1 base and J by 9 bases, with 19 bases between them. Per the germline V gene, CDR1 is LNHNV and CDR2 is YYDKDF (reference sequence). The CDR3 spans 16 residues. Here the CDR3 DNA reads TGTGCCACCAGCAGAGTCCCCGTACTACAGGGAGTTGAGCAGTTCTTC. Translating gives CATSRVPVLQGVEQFF.

V usage is TRBV30 and J usage is TRBJ2-2; possibly TRBD1 or TRBD2 for D (6 bases each). Trimming shortened V by 5 bases and J by 4 bases, and 14 bases separated the two germline ends. This CDR3 contains 14 residues. Germline-derived CDR1 and CDR2 are GTSNPN and SVGIG (reference sequence). The CDR3 coding sequence is TGTGCCTGGGATGCACAGGGAGGCACCGGGGAGCTGTTTTTT. Its protein is CAWDAQGGTGELFF.